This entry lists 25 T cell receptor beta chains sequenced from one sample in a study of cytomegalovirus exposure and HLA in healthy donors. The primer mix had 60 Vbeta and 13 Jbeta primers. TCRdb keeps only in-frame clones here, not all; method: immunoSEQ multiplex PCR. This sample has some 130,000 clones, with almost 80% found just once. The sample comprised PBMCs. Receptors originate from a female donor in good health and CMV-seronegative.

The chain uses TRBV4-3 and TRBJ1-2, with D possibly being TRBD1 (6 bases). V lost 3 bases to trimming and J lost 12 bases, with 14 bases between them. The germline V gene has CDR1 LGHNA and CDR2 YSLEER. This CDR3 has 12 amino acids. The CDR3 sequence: CASSHENRAHTF. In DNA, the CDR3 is TGCGCCAGCAGCCACGAAAACAGGGCCCACACCTTC.

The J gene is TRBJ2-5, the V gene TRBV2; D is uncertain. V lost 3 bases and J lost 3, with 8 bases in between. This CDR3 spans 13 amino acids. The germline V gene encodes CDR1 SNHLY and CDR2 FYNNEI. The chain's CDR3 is CASSDWQKETQYF. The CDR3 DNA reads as TGTGCCAGCAGTGACTGGCAGAAAGAGACCCAGTACTTC.

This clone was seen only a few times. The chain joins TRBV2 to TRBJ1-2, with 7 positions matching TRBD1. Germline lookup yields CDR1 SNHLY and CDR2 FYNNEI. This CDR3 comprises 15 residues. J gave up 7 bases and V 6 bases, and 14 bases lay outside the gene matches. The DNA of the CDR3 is TGTGCCAGCAGCGCTTCGGTACTGACAGGGTTTGGCTACACCTTC. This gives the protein CASSASVLTGFGYTF.

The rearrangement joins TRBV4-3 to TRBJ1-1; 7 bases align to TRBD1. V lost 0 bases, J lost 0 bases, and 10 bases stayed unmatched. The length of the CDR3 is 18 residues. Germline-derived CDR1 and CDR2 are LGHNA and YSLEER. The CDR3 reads CASSQDPYRDRVNTEAFF. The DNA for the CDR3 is TGCGCCAGCAGCCAAGATCCCTACCGGGACAGAGTGAACACTGAAGCTTTCTTT.

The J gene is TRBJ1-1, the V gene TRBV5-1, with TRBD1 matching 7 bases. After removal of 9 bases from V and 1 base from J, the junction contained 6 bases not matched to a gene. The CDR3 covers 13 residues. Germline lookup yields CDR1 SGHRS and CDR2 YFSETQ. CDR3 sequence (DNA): TGCGCCACCAAACAGGGGTCGAACACTGAAGCTTTCTTT. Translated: CATKQGSNTEAFF.

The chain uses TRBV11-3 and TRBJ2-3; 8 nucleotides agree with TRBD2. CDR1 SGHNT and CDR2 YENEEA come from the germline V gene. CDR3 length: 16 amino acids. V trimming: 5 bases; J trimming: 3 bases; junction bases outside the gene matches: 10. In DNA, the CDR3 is TGTGCCAGCAGCGGGAGCGGGAGCCAGGGGACAGATACGCAGTATTTT. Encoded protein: CASSGSGSQGTDTQYF.

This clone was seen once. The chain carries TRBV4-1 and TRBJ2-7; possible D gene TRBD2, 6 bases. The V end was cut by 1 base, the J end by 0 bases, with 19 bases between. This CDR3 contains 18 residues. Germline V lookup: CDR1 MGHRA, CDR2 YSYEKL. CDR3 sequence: CASSQVASVVGGSYEQYF. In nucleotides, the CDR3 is TGCGCCAGCAGCCAAGTGGCTTCGGTGGTCGGGGGCTCCTACGAGCAGTACTTC.

CDR3 sequence reads: CASSYSAGGNGYTF. In DNA, the CDR3 is TGTGCCAGCAGTTACTCGGCAGGGGGCAATGGCTACACCTTC. The rearrangement uses TRBV6-5 and TRBJ1-2; 8 positions match TRBD1. V lost 0 bases, J lost 6 bases, and 3 bases stayed unmatched. Germline V gives CDR1 MNHEY, CDR2 SVGAGI. This CDR3 has 14 residues.

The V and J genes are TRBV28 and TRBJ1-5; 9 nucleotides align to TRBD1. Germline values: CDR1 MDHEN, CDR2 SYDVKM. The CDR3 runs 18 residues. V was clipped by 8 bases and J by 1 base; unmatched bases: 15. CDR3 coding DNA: TGTGCCAGCTTTAAAGGGACAGGGTGGTCGAGCAGCAATCAGCCCCAGCATTTT. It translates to CASFKGTGWSSSNQPQHF.

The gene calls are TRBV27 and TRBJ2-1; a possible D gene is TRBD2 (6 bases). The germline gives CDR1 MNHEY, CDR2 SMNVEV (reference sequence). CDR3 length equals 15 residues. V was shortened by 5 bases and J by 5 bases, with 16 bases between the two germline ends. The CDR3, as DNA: TGTGCCAGCAGTCCCCCCGGGACTCCAGACAATGAGCAGTTCTTC. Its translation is CASSPPGTPDNEQFF.

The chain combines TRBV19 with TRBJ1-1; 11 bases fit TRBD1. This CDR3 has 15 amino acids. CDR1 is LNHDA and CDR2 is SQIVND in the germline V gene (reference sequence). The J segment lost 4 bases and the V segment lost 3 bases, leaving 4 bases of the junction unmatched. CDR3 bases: TGTGCCAGTAGTATTGGGACAGGGGGGAGCACTGAAGCTTTCTTT. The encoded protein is CASSIGTGGSTEAFF.

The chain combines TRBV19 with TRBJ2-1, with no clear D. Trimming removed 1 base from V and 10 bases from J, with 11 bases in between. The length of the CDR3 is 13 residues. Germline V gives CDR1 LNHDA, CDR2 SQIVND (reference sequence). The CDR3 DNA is TGTGCCAGTAGTATAGTCGAGGCCGGGGAGCAGTTCTTC. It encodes CASSIVEAGEQFF.

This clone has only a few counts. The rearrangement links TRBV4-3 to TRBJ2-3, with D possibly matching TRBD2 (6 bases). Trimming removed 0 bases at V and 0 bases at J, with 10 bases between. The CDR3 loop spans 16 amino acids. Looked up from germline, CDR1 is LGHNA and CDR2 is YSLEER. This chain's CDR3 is CASSQDRGLSTDTQYF. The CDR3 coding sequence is TGCGCCAGCAGCCAAGATCGCGGACTAAGCACAGATACGCAGTATTTT.

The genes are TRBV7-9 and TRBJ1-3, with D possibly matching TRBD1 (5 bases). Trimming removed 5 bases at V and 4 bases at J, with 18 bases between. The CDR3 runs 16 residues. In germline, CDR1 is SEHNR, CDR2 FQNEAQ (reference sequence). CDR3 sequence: CASSIPRRARGNTIYF. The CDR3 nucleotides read TGTGCCAGCAGCATCCCTCGCAGGGCGAGAGGAAACACCATATATTTT.

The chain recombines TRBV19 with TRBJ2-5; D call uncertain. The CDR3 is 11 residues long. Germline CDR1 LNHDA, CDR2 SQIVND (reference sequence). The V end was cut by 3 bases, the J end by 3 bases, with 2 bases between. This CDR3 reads CASSIEETQYF. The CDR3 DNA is TGTGCCAGTAGTATCGAAGAGACCCAGTACTTC.

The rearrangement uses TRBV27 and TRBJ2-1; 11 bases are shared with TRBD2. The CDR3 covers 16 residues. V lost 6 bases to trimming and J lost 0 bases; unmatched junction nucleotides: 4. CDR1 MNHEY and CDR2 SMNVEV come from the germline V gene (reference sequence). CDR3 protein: CASRLTSGSSYNEQFF. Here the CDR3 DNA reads TGTGCCAGCAGACTCACTAGCGGGAGCTCCTACAATGAGCAGTTCTTC.

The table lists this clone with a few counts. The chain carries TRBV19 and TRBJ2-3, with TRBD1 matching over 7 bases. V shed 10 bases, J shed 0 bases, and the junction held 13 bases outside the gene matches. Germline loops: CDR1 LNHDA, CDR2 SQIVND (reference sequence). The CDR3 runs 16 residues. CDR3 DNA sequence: TGTGCCACCACGGACAGGCCCGCTCCTAGCACAGATACGCAGTATTTT. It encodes CATTDRPAPSTDTQYF. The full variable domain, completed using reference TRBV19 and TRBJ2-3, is DGGITQSPKYLFRKEGQNVTLSCEQNLNHDAMYWYRQDPGQGLRLIYYSQIVNDFQKGDIAEGYSVSREKKESFPLTVTSAQKNPTAFYLCATTDRPAPSTDTQYFGPGTRLTVL.

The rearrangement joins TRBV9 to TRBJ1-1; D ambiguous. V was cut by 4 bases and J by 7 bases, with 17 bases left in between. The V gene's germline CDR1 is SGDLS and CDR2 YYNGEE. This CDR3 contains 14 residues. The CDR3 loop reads CASSTGPGTVEAFF. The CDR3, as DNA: TGTGCCAGCAGCACCGGACCGGGAACGGTTGAAGCTTTCTTT.

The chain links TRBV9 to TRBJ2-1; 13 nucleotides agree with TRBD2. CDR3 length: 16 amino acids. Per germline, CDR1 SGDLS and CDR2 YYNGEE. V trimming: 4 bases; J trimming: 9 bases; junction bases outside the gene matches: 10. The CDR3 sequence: CASSLGTSGRAVEQFF. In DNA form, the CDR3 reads TGTGCCAGCAGCTTAGGAACTAGCGGGAGGGCCGTTGAGCAGTTCTTC. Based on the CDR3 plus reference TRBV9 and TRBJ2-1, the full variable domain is DSGVTQTPKHLITATGQRVTLRCSPRSGDLSVYWYQQSLDQGLQFLIQYYNGEERAKGNILERFSAQQFPDLHSELNLSSLELGDSALYFCASSLGTSGRAVEQFFGPGTRLTVL.

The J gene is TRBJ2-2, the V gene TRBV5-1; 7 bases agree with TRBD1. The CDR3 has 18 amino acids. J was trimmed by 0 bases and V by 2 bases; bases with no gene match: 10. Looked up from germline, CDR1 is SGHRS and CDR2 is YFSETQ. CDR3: CASSFTQQGTPNTGELFF. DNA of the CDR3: TGCGCCAGCAGCTTCACCCAACAGGGGACCCCGAACACCGGGGAGCTGTTTTTT.

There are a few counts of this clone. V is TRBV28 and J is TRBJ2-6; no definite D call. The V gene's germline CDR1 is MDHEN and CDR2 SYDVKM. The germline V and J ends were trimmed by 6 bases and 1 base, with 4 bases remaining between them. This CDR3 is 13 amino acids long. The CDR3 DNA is TGTGCCAGCAGCCAGTCTGGGGCCAACGTCCTGACTTTC. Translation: CASSQSGANVLTF.

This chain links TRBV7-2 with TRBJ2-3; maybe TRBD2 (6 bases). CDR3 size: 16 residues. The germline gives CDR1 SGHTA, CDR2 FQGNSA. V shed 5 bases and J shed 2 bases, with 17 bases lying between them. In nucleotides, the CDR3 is TGTGCCAGCAGCGCTCCGGGACTCGGCATCACAGATACGCAGTATTTT. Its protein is CASSAPGLGITDTQYF.

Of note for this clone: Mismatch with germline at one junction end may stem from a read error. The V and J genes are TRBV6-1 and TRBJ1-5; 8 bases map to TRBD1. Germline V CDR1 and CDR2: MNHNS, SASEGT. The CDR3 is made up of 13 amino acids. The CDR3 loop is CASSEKDRESRRF. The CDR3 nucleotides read TGTGCCAGCTCTGAAAAGGACAGGGAATCCCGCCGGTTT.

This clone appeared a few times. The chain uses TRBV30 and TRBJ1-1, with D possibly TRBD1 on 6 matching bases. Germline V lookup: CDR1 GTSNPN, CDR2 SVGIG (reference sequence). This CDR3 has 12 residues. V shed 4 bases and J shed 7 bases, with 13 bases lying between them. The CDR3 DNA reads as TGTGCCTGGATCTGGGAGGGGGGTGAAGCTTTCTTT. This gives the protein CAWIWEGGEAFF.

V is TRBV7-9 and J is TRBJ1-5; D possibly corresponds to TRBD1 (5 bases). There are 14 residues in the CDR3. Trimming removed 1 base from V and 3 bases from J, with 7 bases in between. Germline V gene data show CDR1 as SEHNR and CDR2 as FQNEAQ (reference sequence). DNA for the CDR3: TGTGCCAGCAGCTTAGGGGGCGCCAATCAGCCCCAGCATTTT. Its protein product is CASSLGGANQPQHF.